The 12 T cell receptor beta chains presented below share a single source sample, sequenced in a study of T cell repertoires in aging, cancer and after chemotherapy. TRB rearrangements spanning V, D and J were amplified using mixed TRB-A/B primers. One entry per CDR3 protein, called by TCRdb with MiXCR from the multiplex PCR reads. The sample records about 2,200 distinct CDR3 sequences, under 40% being singletons. The template was genomic DNA from peripheral blood, not RNA. Input material: blood. The origin of the receptors is a human donor with a solid tumor.

V is TRBV14 and J is TRBJ2-2, with D possibly matching TRBD2 (6 bases). V was clipped by 7 bases and J by 10 bases, with 19 bases between them. This CDR3 has 14 amino acids. From germline, CDR1 is SGHDN and CDR2 FVKESK. CDR3 bases: TGTGCCAGCAACCATCTTAGACTAGAAGAGGAGCTGTTTTTT. Translated: CASNHLRLEEELFF.

This clonotype was observed a handful of times. This chain uses TRBV6-6 with TRBJ2-7; 8 bases align to TRBD2. Germline assignment: CDR1 MNHNY and CDR2 SVGAGI (reference sequence). V shed 4 bases, J shed 7 bases, and the junction held 12 bases outside the gene matches. The CDR3 consists of 15 residues. The CDR3 DNA follows: TGTGCCAGCAGTTCCACTTTTAGCGGGAATGGGGAGCAGTACTTC. It is translated as CASSSTFSGNGEQYF.

The CDR3 region has the DNA TGCGCCAGCAGCCCGGACACCGGGGAGCTGTTTTTT. Residues: CASSPDTGELFF. This chain connects TRBV4-3 to TRBJ2-2; D gene ambiguous. Trimming took off 4 bases at V and 3 bases at J, with 3 bases between the two ends. Germline CDR1 and CDR2: LGHNA and YSLEER. The CDR3 has 12 amino acids.

In this sample, this clonotype turned up a few times. The chain carries TRBV5-4 and TRBJ2-5; 7 bases align to TRBD1. V shed 4 bases and J 3 bases; nucleotides not matched to a gene: 3. Looked up from germline, CDR1 is SGHNT and CDR2 is YYREEE (reference sequence). The CDR3 contains 13 residues. Here the CDR3 DNA reads TGTGCCAGCAGCCCAGGGACAGAAGAGACCCAGTACTTC. Amino acids: CASSPGTEETQYF.

The rearrangement joins TRBV6-6 to TRBJ2-2, with 9 bases matching TRBD1. The CDR3 contains 16 residues. The ends lost 4 bases at V and 6 bases at J; junction bases unmatched: 9. The V gene's germline CDR1 is MNHNY and CDR2 SVGAGI (reference sequence). CDR3 sequence: CASSLDRGFRAGELFF. CDR3 in DNA: TGTGCCAGCAGTTTGGACAGGGGATTTCGGGCCGGGGAGCTGTTTTTT.

In its sample, this clonotype ranks as medium-sized. The chain links TRBV30 to TRBJ2-2; D is perhaps TRBD2 (6 bases). Germline V gives CDR1 GTSNPN, CDR2 SVGIG (reference sequence). CDR3 length: 14 residues. Trimming left V 4 bases short and J 0 bases short, with 9 bases between. CDR3: CAWTRLANTGELFF. CDR3 nucleotides: TGTGCCTGGACTCGACTAGCGAACACCGGGGAGCTGTTTTTT. The full variable domain, with the rest looked up from reference TRBV30 and TRBJ2-2, is SQTIHQWPATLVQPVGSPLSLECTVEGTSNPNLYWYRQAAGRGLQLLFYSVGIGQISSEVPQNLSASRPQDRQFILSSKKLLLSDSGFYLCAWTRLANTGELFFGEGSRLTVL.

The V gene is TRBV5-4, the J gene TRBJ2-7; 11 bases are a match to TRBD2. This CDR3 contains 15 residues. Germline trimming cut 3 bases from V and 2 bases from J; bases unmatched to any gene: 4. Per the germline V gene, CDR1 is SGHNT and CDR2 is YYREEE (reference sequence). The CDR3 region is CASSSLAGGAYEQYF. The DNA for the CDR3 is TGTGCCAGCAGCTCCCTAGCGGGGGGCGCCTACGAGCAGTACTTC.

V usage is TRBV11-2 and J usage is TRBJ2-7; maybe TRBD1 (6 bases). The CDR3 is made up of 13 amino acids. The germline V gene encodes CDR1 SGHAT and CDR2 FQNNGV. The germline V and J ends were trimmed by 4 bases and 3 bases, with 10 bases remaining between them. The CDR3 protein is CASSSGAVYEQYF. DNA for the CDR3: TGTGCCAGCAGCTCAGGGGCAGTCTACGAGCAGTACTTC.

Sample share makes this clonotype large. The chain joins TRBV5-6 to TRBJ2-7, with D unresolved. In germline, CDR1 is SGHDT, CDR2 YYEEEE. The CDR3 is 15 residues long. Trimming left V 0 bases short and J 0 bases short, with 10 bases between. The CDR3 DNA sequence: TGTGCCAGCAGCTTGGCGCGGCAGACCTCCTACGAGCAGTACTTC. Its translation: CASSLARQTSYEQYF.

The chain recombines TRBV15 with TRBJ2-1, with D maybe TRBD2 (7 bases). Germline V gene data show CDR1 as LNHNV and CDR2 as YYDKDF (reference sequence). This CDR3 is built from 16 residues. Deletions cut 0 bases from V and 2 bases from J, with 11 bases between. For the CDR3, the DNA is TGTGCCACCAGCAGAGATAGAGGGGGGGCCTACAATGAGCAGTTCTTC. Its translation: CATSRDRGGAYNEQFF. The complete variable domain, with remaining parts taken from reference TRBV15 and TRBJ2-1, reads DAMVIQNPRYQVTQFGKPVTLSCSQTLNHNVMYWYQQKSSQAPKLLFHYYDKDFNNEADTPDNFQSRRPNTSFCFLDIRSPGLGDTAMYLCATSRDRGGAYNEQFFGPGTRLTVL.

In this sample, this clonotype turned up a few times. The chain joins TRBV24-1 to TRBJ2-7; 8 bases line up with TRBD2. CDR3 length: 16 residues. The germline gives CDR1 KGHDR, CDR2 SFDVKD. J was trimmed by 2 bases and V by 5 bases; bases with no gene match: 10. Written as DNA, the CDR3 is TGTGCCACCAGTGCTAGTAGCGGGACCGATACCTACGAGCAGTACTTC. Residues: CATSASSGTDTYEQYF.

The V and J genes are TRBV19 and TRBJ2-1; 11 positions match TRBD2. After removal of 6 bases from V and 9 bases from J, the junction contained 7 bases not matched to a gene. The germline V gene has CDR1 LNHDA and CDR2 SQIVND (reference sequence). This CDR3 has 14 amino acids. DNA of the CDR3: TGTGCCAGTAGCACTAGCGGGGGAGGTAGTGAGCAGTTCTTC. As protein: CASSTSGGGSEQFF. The full variable domain, completed using reference TRBV19 and TRBJ2-1, is DGGITQSPKYLFRKEGQNVTLSCEQNLNHDAMYWYRQDPGQGLRLIYYSQIVNDFQKGDIAEGYSVSREKKESFPLTVTSAQKNPTAFYLCASSTSGGGSEQFFGPGTRLTVL.